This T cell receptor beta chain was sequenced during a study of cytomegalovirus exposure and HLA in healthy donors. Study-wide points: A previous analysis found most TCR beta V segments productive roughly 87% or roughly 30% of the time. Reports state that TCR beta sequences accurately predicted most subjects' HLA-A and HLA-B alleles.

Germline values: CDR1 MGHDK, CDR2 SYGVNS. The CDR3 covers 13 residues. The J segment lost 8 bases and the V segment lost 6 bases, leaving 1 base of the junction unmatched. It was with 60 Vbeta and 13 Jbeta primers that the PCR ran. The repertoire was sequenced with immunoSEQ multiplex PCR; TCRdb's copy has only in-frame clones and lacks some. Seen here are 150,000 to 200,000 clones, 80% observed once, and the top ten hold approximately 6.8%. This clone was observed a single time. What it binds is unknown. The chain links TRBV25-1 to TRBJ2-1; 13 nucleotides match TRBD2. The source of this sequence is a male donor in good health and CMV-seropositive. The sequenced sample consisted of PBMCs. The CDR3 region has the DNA TGTGCCAGCAGACTAGCGGGAGGGGATGAGCAGTTCTTC. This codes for CASRLAGGDEQFF.